This entry features one T cell receptor (beta chain) sequence. The antigen is unknown. This sample stems from a study of post-analysis software for immune sequencing data. Study context: The study covered relapsing-remitting, secondary progressive and progressive-relapsing courses of multiple sclerosis. Study-level points and caveats: Elevated frequency relative to controls characterized roughly 5 TRBV segments in patients, TRBV5-6, TRBV5-1 and TRBV20-1 among them. Co-batched samples clustered tightly together by F measure.

Prepared TCR beta cDNA libraries contained unique molecular identifiers. Each sample of roughly 0.95 to 10 million input T cells yielded about 500,000 cDNA molecules, so each molecule approximated one T cell. TCRdb itself ran the PCR reads through MiXCR, one entry per CDR3 protein. This table has about 820,000 distinct CDR3 sequences, 53% appearing once. V shed 3 bases and J shed 0 bases, with 19 bases lying between them. This CDR3 has 18 residues. CDR1 is SGHVS and CDR2 is FNYEAQ in the germline V gene. The sequencing sample was made of blood. The rearrangement uses TRBV7-6 and TRBJ2-3, with D tentatively TRBD1 or TRBD2 (6 bases each). This TCR came from a girl under 18 with multiple sclerosis. In DNA, the CDR3 is TGTGCCAGCAGCTTGGACGGCCTGGGGGGCCTTAGCACAGATACGCAGTATTTT. Translating it yields CASSLDGLGGLSTDTQYF.